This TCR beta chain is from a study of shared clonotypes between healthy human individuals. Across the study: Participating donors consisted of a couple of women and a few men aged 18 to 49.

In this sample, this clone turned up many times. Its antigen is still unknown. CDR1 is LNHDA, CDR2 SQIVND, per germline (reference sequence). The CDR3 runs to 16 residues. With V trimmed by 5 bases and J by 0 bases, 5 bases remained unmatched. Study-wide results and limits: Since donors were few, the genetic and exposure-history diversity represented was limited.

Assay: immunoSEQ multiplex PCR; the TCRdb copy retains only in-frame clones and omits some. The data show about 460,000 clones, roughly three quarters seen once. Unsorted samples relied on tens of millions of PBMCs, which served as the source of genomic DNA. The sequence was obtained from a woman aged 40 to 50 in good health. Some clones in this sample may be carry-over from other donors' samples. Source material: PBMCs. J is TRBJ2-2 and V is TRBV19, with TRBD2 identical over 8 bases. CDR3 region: CASSATSGSNTGELFF. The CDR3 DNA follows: TGTGCCAGTAGTGCAACTAGCGGATCGAACACCGGGGAGCTGTTTTTT.